The 14 T cell receptor beta chains presented below share a single source sample, sequenced in a study of PD-1 blockade in classical Hodgkin lymphoma. The time point: cycle 4 day 1 (C4D1), after 6 weeks of nivolumab. All patients relapsed after autologous stem cell transplantation, and brentuximab vedotin exposure varied. Out of thawed PBMCs, magnetic negative selection purified CD4+ T cells. The table came from immunoSEQ multiplex PCR; TCRdb's copy has only in-frame clones and leaves some out. In the table there are more than 10,000 clones, roughly 80% of which are singletons. The sequences come from CD4+ T cells from blood, collected before the fourth cycle of nivolumab. All receptors come from a human donor with classical Hodgkin lymphoma.

This rearrangement joins TRBV2 to TRBJ1-2; 7 bases map to TRBD1. The germline gives CDR1 SNHLY, CDR2 FYNNEI. The CDR3 is made up of 14 amino acids. Unmatched junction bases numbered 10, after V lost 5 bases and J lost 7 bases. CDR3 in DNA: TGTGCCAGCAGTCTTCGACAGGGCACTGGTGGCTACACCTTC. It translates to CASSLRQGTGGYTF.

The genes are TRBV30 and TRBJ2-7, with D unclear. The CDR3 has 14 amino acids. Between the trimmed V and J ends, which lost 4 bases and 1 base, there was a span of 14 bases. Per the germline V gene, CDR1 is GTSNPN and CDR2 is SVGIG (reference sequence). CDR3 loop: CAWTQPTESYEQYF. Written as DNA, the CDR3 is TGTGCCTGGACTCAGCCGACTGAGTCCTACGAGCAGTACTTC.

This clone showed up just a few times. CDR3 DNA sequence: TGTGCCAGCAGTGGGCCTGGAGGGTCCGAGCAGTACTTC. Its protein is CASSGPGGSEQYF. The rearrangement joins TRBV6-5 to TRBJ2-7, with TRBD2 as a possible D gene (6 bases). Trimming shortened V by 5 bases and J by 6 bases, and 14 bases separated the two germline ends. Per the germline V gene, CDR1 is MNHEY and CDR2 is SVGAGI. The CDR3 runs to 13 residues.

This sequence joins TRBV18 and TRBJ1-5; D gene uncertain. CDR1 is KGHSH and CDR2 is LQKENI in the germline V gene. Trimming left V 2 bases short and J 6 bases short, with 11 bases between. The CDR3 is made up of 14 amino acids. CDR3 nucleotide sequence: TGTGCCAGCTCACCAGTCTACAGTGGTCAGCCCCAGCATTTT. Its protein is CASSPVYSGQPQHF.

V usage is TRBV27 and J usage is TRBJ2-2; D may be TRBD1 (5 bases). The CDR3 has 14 residues. Deletions cut 6 bases from V and 4 bases from J, with 12 bases between. Germline CDR1 and CDR2: MNHEY and SMNVEV (reference sequence). The CDR3 DNA sequence: TGTGCCAGCAGCCTTCAGGGAACCACCGGGGAGCTGTTTTTT. Encoded protein: CASSLQGTTGELFF.

This chain joins TRBV12-5 and TRBJ2-5; D is perhaps TRBD1 (5 bases). Trimming took 2 bases from V and 4 from J, leaving 14 bases between them. The length of the CDR3 is 15 residues. Germline V gene data show CDR1 as LGHNT and CDR2 as FRNRAP. The CDR3 DNA is TGTGCTAGTGGTTTGATCCAGGGTGAACGAGAGACCCAGTACTTC. It specifies CASGLIQGERETQYF.

This rearrangement joins TRBV30 to TRBJ1-1; D may be TRBD1 (5 bases). Germline-derived CDR1 and CDR2 are GTSNPN and SVGIG (reference sequence). CDR3 size: 13 residues. The germline V and J ends were trimmed by 4 bases and 2 bases, with 11 bases remaining between them. CDR3 in DNA: TGTGCCTGGATTCGACAGATTAACACTGAAGCTTTCTTT. This encodes CAWIRQINTEAFF.

The V call is TRBV10-1, the J call TRBJ2-7; perhaps D is TRBD1 or TRBD2 (5 bases each). This CDR3 has 13 residues. Germline values: CDR1 WNHNN, CDR2 SYGVQD (reference sequence). The ends were cut back, 3 bases at V and 5 bases at J, with 11 bases in the middle. The CDR3 DNA is TGCGCCAGCAGTGAACAGGTGAGGGACGAGCAGTACTTC. Translating gives CASSEQVRDEQYF.

The chain employs TRBV6-5 and TRBJ1-3; D possibly corresponds to TRBD1 (5 bases). The CDR3 runs to 15 residues. The V end lost 4 bases, the J end lost 2 bases, and 12 bases lay between the germline ends. Looked up from germline, CDR1 is MNHEY and CDR2 is SVGAGI. The CDR3 reads CASSFSQGPGNTIYF. The CDR3 DNA reads TGTGCCAGCAGTTTTAGCCAGGGACCTGGAAACACCATATATTTT.

The chain links TRBV5-1 to TRBJ2-3; D remains ambiguous. Trimming took 0 bases from V and 4 from J, leaving 9 bases between them. The CDR3 covers 14 residues. From germline, CDR1 is SGHRS and CDR2 YFSETQ. The CDR3 spells CASSLVGSADTQYF. CDR3 DNA: TGCGCCAGCAGCTTGGTAGGGTCCGCAGATACGCAGTATTTT. The variable domain in full, completed from reference TRBV5-1 and TRBJ2-3, reads KAGVTQTPRYLIKTRGQQVTLSCSPISGHRSVSWYQQTPGQGLQFLFEYFSETQRNKGNFPGRFSGRQFSNSRSEMNVSTLELGDSALYLCASSLVGSADTQYFGPGTRLTVL.

The table lists this clone with a few counts. The chain couples TRBV28 to TRBJ2-2; 11 nucleotides line up with TRBD2. CDR1 is MDHEN and CDR2 is SYDVKM in the germline V gene. CDR3 size: 14 residues. V lost 5 bases, J lost 4 bases, and 0 bases stayed unmatched. CDR3 loop: CASSTSGGTGELFF. In DNA form, the CDR3 reads TGTGCCAGCAGTACTAGCGGGGGCACCGGGGAGCTGTTTTTT.

V and J are TRBV2 and TRBJ2-7; no clear D. CDR3 length: 12 amino acids. V gave up 8 bases and J gave up 0 bases, with 8 bases separating them. CDR1 and CDR2 (germline): SNHLY, FYNNEI. CDR3 sequence reads: CASRLSSYEQYF. The CDR3 DNA reads TGTGCCAGCCGCCTAAGCTCCTACGAGCAGTACTTC.

This chain connects TRBV4-2 to TRBJ2-6; D unclear. V was pared by 1 base and J by 0 bases, with 4 bases between. The V gene's germline CDR1 is LGHNA and CDR2 YNFKEQ. This CDR3 spans 15 amino acids. For the CDR3, the DNA is TGTGCCAGCAGCCAAGGGTACTCTGGGGCCAACGTCCTGACTTTC. This sequence encodes CASSQGYSGANVLTF.

The chain couples TRBV5-4 to TRBJ2-6; D call uncertain. CDR1 and CDR2 from the germline V gene are SGHNT and YYREEE (reference sequence). V lost 1 base, J lost 0 bases, and 11 bases lay in between. The CDR3 extends over 17 amino acids. This CDR3 reads CASSLNSRTSGANVLTF. The CDR3 DNA reads as TGTGCCAGCAGCTTGAACAGTAGAACCTCTGGGGCCAACGTCCTGACTTTC.